This is a list of T cell receptor beta chains from one sample in a study of blood T cell repertoires in COVID-19. Clones were read by immunoSEQ multiplex PCR, and TCRdb kept only the in-frame ones, dropping some. The sample lists about 83,000 clones, 80% to 90% occurring once. The sample comprised peripheral blood. The origin of the receptors is a woman older than 75 with acute or convalescent COVID-19. Both conserved end residues are part of each CDR3. The D gene is left open where the match is weak. Only some rows state a clone size, as once, few, many or a class for expanded clones.

>TRBJ2-2|TRBV6-6|few|-
TGTGCCAGCAGTCGTTCCCAAGGGGGGGGTCCCAACACCGGGGAGCTGTTTTTT
CASSRSQGGGPNTGELFF
>TRBJ2-1|TRBV7-6|-|TRBD2
TGTGCCAGCAGCTATACTAGCGTGGCCTACAATGAGCAGTTCTTC
CASSYTSVAYNEQFF
>TRBJ2-2|TRBV29-1|once|TRBD2
TGCAGCGTGGGGAGGGGCGTCCAGGCCGGGGAGCTGTTTTTT
CSVGRGVQAGELFF
>TRBJ2-1|TRBV10-1|-|TRBD2
TGCGCCAGCAGTGAGTCGATAACTAGCGGGGGGACTTTGTTCTTC
CASSESITSGGTLFF
>TRBJ2-4|TRBV7-2|-|TRBD1
TGTGCCAGCAGCTTGGACCCGAGGACAGGGGTAGCCAAAAACATTCAGTACTTC
CASSLDPRTGVAKNIQYF
>TRBJ2-7|TRBV7-9|-|TRBD1
TGTGCCAGCAGCTTCAGACAGGGTCTGTACGAGCAGTACTTC
CASSFRQGLYEQYF
>TRBJ2-3|TRBV7-2|-|-
TGTGCCAGCAGCTTTGGGCCTGCAGATACGCAGTATTTT
CASSFGPADTQYF
>TRBJ2-1|TRBV5-1|-|TRBD1
TGCGCCAGCAGCCCGGGACAGTGGGTCAATGAGCAGTTCTTC
CASSPGQWVNEQFF
>TRBJ2-1|TRBV11-2|-|-
TGTGCCAGCAGCGGGAGTTTTTTGCCTCCCAATGAGCAGTTCTTC
CASSGSFLPPNEQFF
>TRBJ1-5|TRBV18|-|-
TGTGCCAGCTCACCGGGTGTGGGAGGGTCTAGCAATCAGCCCCAGCATTTT
CASSPGVGGSSNQPQHF
>TRBJ1-5|TRBV30|-|-
TGTGCCTGGAAACAGCCCGGGGGGCCCCAGCATTTT
CAWKQPGGPQHF
>TRBJ1-5|TRBV9|few|TRBD1
TGTGCCAGCAGCGTAGGGACAGGCTATAGCAATCAGCCCCAGCATTTT
CASSVGTGYSNQPQHF
>TRBJ2-5|TRBV2|few|TRBD1
TGTGCCAGCAGAGCGGACAGGGCGCTCCAAGAGACCCAGTACTTC
CASRADRALQETQYF
>TRBJ2-7|TRBV5-1|-|TRBD2
TGCGCCAGCAGCGAAACCACTAGCGGGGGGTTCTACGAGCAGTACTTC
CASSETTSGGFYEQYF
>TRBJ2-1|TRBV25-1|-|-
TGTGCCAGCAGTGAAGAGTTACGTGAGCAGTTCTTC
CASSEELREQFF